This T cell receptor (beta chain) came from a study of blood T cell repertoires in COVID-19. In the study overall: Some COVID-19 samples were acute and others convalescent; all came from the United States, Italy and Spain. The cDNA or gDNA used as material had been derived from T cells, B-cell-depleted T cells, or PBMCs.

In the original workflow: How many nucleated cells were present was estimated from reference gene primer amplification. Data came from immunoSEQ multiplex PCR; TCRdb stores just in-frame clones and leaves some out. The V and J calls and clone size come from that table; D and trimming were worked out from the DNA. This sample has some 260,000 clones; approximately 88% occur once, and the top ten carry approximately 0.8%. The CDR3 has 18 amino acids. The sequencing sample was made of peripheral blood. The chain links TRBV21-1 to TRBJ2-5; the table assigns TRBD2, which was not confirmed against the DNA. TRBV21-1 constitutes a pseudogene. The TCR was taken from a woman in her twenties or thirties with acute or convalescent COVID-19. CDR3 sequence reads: CASSKAMEGGNLQETQYF. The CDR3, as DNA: TGTGCCAGCAGCAAAGCTATGGAGGGCGGCAACCTGCAAGAGACCCAGTACTTC.